This T cell receptor beta chain is from a study of blood T cells in healthy people across ages. Study-wide findings and caveats: It was not possible, with unsorted PBMCs, to conclusively compare naive and antigen-experienced cells. Higher diversity and more naive CD4+ cells were features of long-lived donors, compared to aged donors.

The use of a sample-barcoded 5' primer and a J-beta primer mix characterized a second PCR of roughly 6 to 11 cycles. MiXCR was run by TCRdb on the 5' RACE reads, yielding one entry per CDR3 protein. The sample holds roughly 1 million distinct CDR3 sequences; around 27% are singletons and the top ten take 0.65% to 0.95%. In germline, CDR1 is DFQATT, CDR2 SNEGSKA (reference sequence). The CDR3 runs to 15 residues. In the case of this clonotype: Antigen specificity is unknown.

This sample also appeared in a second study, on T cells of mothers and their children. That source adds: The donors comprised six children and their three healthy Caucasian mothers. Every mother produced more than 8 million TCR beta CDR3 reads, whereas every child provided approximately 3 million.

Sequencing was carried out using blood. This TCR came from a girl aged 2 to 9 in good health. V usage is TRBV20-1 and J usage is TRBJ2-5; 7 bases fit TRBD2. The J call may be faulty, since TRBJ2-7 better matches the DNA end. CDR3 loop: CSAKTSFTPFSEQYF. As DNA, the CDR3 is TGCAGTGCCAAGACTAGCTTTACACCCTTCTCCGAGCAGTACTTC.